This TCR beta chain was identified during a study of blood T cell repertoires in COVID-19. A single count supports this clone. Participants spanned ages about 18 to 90 years and resided in 20 to 30 US areas. Participants were placed into cohorts based on the clinical history they reported. Resolution of symptoms, clearance, or two negative PCRs was present in recovered Cohort 3 donors. V lost 0 bases and J lost 7, with 7 bases in between. The length of the CDR3 is 13 residues. Germline V gene sequence: CDR1 PRHDT, CDR2 FYEKMQ (reference sequence). How the authors handled the data: Estimated nucleated cell counts came from reference gene primer amplification. Profiling relied on immunoSEQ multiplex PCR, and the TCRdb table lists in-frame clones only, not all of them. Clone size and the V and J calls come from that table; the DNA yielded D and trimming. Counted here are around 300,000 clones, 88% occurring once; the ten biggest clones make up more than 5%.

Sequencing used PBMCs or T cells enriched from blood (not recorded which). The sequence came from a man younger than 45 who had recovered from COVID-19. V usage is TRBV13 and J usage is TRBJ1-5; TRBD1 is a possible D gene (5 bases). CDR3 loop: CASSLGNRQPQHF. CDR3 DNA: TGTGCCAGCAGCTTAGGGAACAGGCAGCCCCAGCATTTT.